Each of the 7 T cell receptor beta chains below was sequenced from the same sample in a study of CD8 T cells in ankylosing spondylitis. TCRdb reprocessed the 5' RACE reads with MiXCR, giving one entry per CDR3 protein. The top ten clones hold less than 35% of a sample with roughly 230,000 distinct CDR3 sequences, 15% to 20% of them seen once. Sequenced: blood, either unsorted or a sorted T cell fraction (not recorded which). These TCRs come from a male donor with ankylosing spondylitis or in good health (not recorded which).

This chain uses TRBV27 with TRBJ1-1; TRBD1 matches at 9 bases. The CDR3 has 17 residues. The V segment lost 0 bases and the J segment 1 base; nucleotides outside the gene matches: 6. Germline V gene lookup returns CDR1 MNHEY and CDR2 SMNVEV (reference sequence). This CDR3 is CASSLSYRQGGNTEAFF. The CDR3 DNA follows: TGTGCCAGCAGTTTATCTTATCGACAGGGGGGGAACACTGAAGCTTTCTTT.

This clonotype was counted at least ten times. This CDR3 reads CASSQGHRGGQPQHF. As DNA, the CDR3 is TGCGCCAGCAGCCAAGGCCACAGGGGCGGACAGCCCCAGCATTTT. V usage is TRBV4-1 and J usage is TRBJ1-5, with 7 bases lining up with TRBD1. Trimming at V came to 1 base and at J to 7 bases, leaving 7 bases not matched to a gene. The CDR3 covers 15 residues. CDR1 and CDR2 from the germline V gene are MGHRA and YSYEKL.

V and J are TRBV7-8 and TRBJ2-3; TRBD1 matches 8 bases. Germline CDR1 reads SGHVS; CDR2 reads FQNEAQ. With 3 bases clipped from V and 2 bases from J, the junction kept 7 bases outside the gene matches. The CDR3 has 16 residues. CDR3: CASSLADRGVTDTQYF. In DNA, the CDR3 is TGTGCCAGCAGCTTGGCCGACAGGGGAGTCACAGATACGCAGTATTTT.

This clonotype was observed many times. This sequence joins TRBV29-1 and TRBJ2-2; D remains unclear. There are 12 residues in the CDR3. CDR1 is SQVTM, CDR2 ANQGSEA, per germline. Deletions cut 4 bases from V and 4 bases from J, with 7 bases between. CDR3 loop: CSVVGSTGELFF. The CDR3 DNA sequence: TGCAGCGTTGTGGGGTCCACCGGGGAGCTGTTTTTT.

This clonotype turned up a few times. The chain links TRBV12-3 or TRBV12-4 to TRBJ1-1; perhaps TRBD1 as D (5 bases). Trimming left V 2 bases short and J 5 bases short, with 12 bases between. CDR3 size: 14 residues. DNA of the CDR3: TGTGCCAGCAGTTTATTGGGGGAAGGGACTGAAGCTTTCTTT. Translation: CASSLLGEGTEAFF.

This clonotype was detected a few times. This sequence joins TRBV11-3 and TRBJ2-3; D remains unclear. V was clipped by 4 bases and J by 5 bases, with 16 bases between them. This CDR3 comprises 15 residues. The germline V gene encodes CDR1 SGHNT and CDR2 YENEEA. In nucleotides, the CDR3 is TGTGCCAGCAGCTCACACAACGAGCTTCAAGATACGCAGTATTTT. Translating gives CASSSHNELQDTQYF.

The V call is TRBV5-1, the J call TRBJ2-2, with TRBD1 matching 8 bases. Germline-derived CDR1 and CDR2 are SGHRS and YFSETQ. CDR3 length: 15 residues. V lost 4 bases and J lost 5; bases outside the gene matches: 7. The CDR3: CASSHGQGGTGELFF. CDR3 nucleotide sequence: TGCGCCAGCAGCCACGGACAGGGAGGTACCGGGGAGCTGTTTTTT. The variable domain in full, with the rest retrieved from reference TRBV5-1 and TRBJ2-2, is KAGVTQTPRYLIKTRGQQVTLSCSPISGHRSVSWYQQTPGQGLQFLFEYFSETQRNKGNFPGRFSGRQFSNSRSEMNVSTLELGDSALYLCASSHGQGGTGELFFGEGSRLTVL.